This T cell receptor beta chain was documented in a study of breast tumors, draining lymph nodes, adjacent tissues. Overall study results and limits: Tumor repertoires ranked between lymph nodes and nontumor tissue in diversity, with V and J gene preferences. The data were judged consistent with most tumor T cells coming from lymph node and expanding in tumor.

Notes on this clonotype: The target antigen is unknown. At one of its ends the junction is not consistent with the germline gene, which may arise from a read error.

Breast cancer patients provided tissue from their axillary draining lymph nodes. Each CDR3 protein is one row after TCRdb ran MiXCR on the multiplex PCR reads. This repertoire shows around 230,000 distinct CDR3 sequences, under 40% found once; its top ten account for over 3.5%. The CDR3 contains 13 residues. Germline assignment: CDR1 SGHTA and CDR2 FQGNSA. The rearrangement links TRBV7-2 to TRBJ1-1; tentative D call: TRBD1 (6 bases). The sequence was collected from a female donor with breast cancer. Some clones in this sample may be carry-over from other donors' samples. Sequenced input: axillary lymph node tissue. CDR3 region: CASSTRDTSKWVF. The CDR3, as DNA: TGTGCCAGCAGCACACGGGACACCTCGAAGTGGGTCTTT.